These T cell receptor beta chains were read from a single sample in a study of T cell changes during pregnancy in multiple sclerosis. Method: immunoSEQ multiplex PCR; TCRdb's copy keeps in-frame clones and lacks some. The sample contains about 23,000 clones, over 75% of which appear only once. Sequenced here: CD8+ T cells from peripheral blood mononuclear cells, sampled after pregnancy. The source is a female donor with multiple sclerosis, enrolled in a pregnancy study. CDR3s include the opening cysteine and the closing phenylalanine or tryptophan. A D gene is named only where the DNA matches it firmly. Some rows have no size entry. The others give once, few or many, or a class for an expanded clone.

>TRBJ2-7|NA|NA|TRBV6-6
TGTGCCAGCAGTTCTTCCGGGGACACGAACGAGCAGTACTTC
CASSSSGDTNEQYF
>TRBJ1-4|NA|few|TRBV4-2
TGTGCCAGCAGCCAAGATGGGCAGGGTAGTAGTGAAAAACTGTTTTTT
CASSQDGQGSSEKLFF
>TRBJ2-5|NA|NA|TRBV7-9
TGTGCCAGCAGCTTAGGTCTACAAGAGACCCAGTACTTC
CASSLGLQETQYF
>TRBJ1-5|NA|NA|TRBV7-8
TGTGCCAGCAGCTTAGGCGTCCAGCCCCAGCATTTT
CASSLGVQPQHF
>TRBJ2-5|TRBD2|NA|TRBV11-2
TGTGCCAGCAGTCGACTCCTAGCGGGAGTTCAAGAGACCCAGTACTTC
CASSRLLAGVQETQYF
>TRBJ2-3|TRBD2|NA|TRBV5-1
TGCGCCAGCAGGGGGACTAGCGGGGTCACAGATACGCAGTATTTT
CASRGTSGVTDTQYF
>TRBJ2-2|NA|NA|TRBV6-4
TGTGCCAGCAGTGGAGGGTACAACACCGGGGAGCTGTTTTTT
CASSGGYNTGELFF
>TRBJ1-1|TRBD1|NA|TRBV7-9
TGTGCCAGCAGCTACGACAGGGAACTACCGATGAACACTGAAGCTTTCTTT
CASSYDRELPMNTEAFF
>TRBJ1-2|TRBD1|few|TRBV28
TGTGCCAGCAGTTTGCCCCGGACAGGGGCGGGGAATGGCTACACCTTC
CASSLPRTGAGNGYTF
>TRBJ2-3|TRBD2|NA|TRBV6-1
TGTGCCAGCAGTGAACTAGCGGGAGCCACAGATATGCAGTATTTT
CASSELAGATDMQYF
>TRBJ2-7|TRBD2|once|TRBV4-1
TGCGCCAGCAGCCAAGGTGGGACTAGCGGGACCTACGAGCAGTACTTC
CASSQGGTSGTYEQYF
>TRBJ2-5|NA|NA|TRBV30
TGTGCCTGGAGAAGTGAGGAAGGTCCTATTAAAGAGACCCAGTACTTC
CAWRSEEGPIKETQYF
>TRBJ2-5|TRBD2|NA|TRBV11-2
TGTGCCAGCAGCTTAGGACCCGGACTAGCGGGATTGGAGACCCAGTACTTC
CASSLGPGLAGLETQYF
>TRBJ2-7|TRBD2|NA|TRBV6-5
TGTGCCAGCAGTTGGGGACTAGCGGGATACGAGCAGTACTTC
CASSWGLAGYEQYF
>TRBJ2-7|NA|NA|TRBV9
TGTGCCAGCAGCGTAGCAGGGGCCCACGAGCAGTACTTC
CASSVAGAHEQYF
>TRBJ1-5|TRBD1|NA|TRBV2
TGTGCCAGCAGACGACAGGGCAGTCAGCCCCAGCATTTT
CASRRQGSQPQHF
>TRBJ1-5|NA|NA|TRBV19
TGTGCCAGTAGCGACAGCGCCTATAGCAATCAGCCCCAGCATTTT
CASSDSAYSNQPQHF
>TRBJ2-7|TRBD2|NA|TRBV9
TGTGCCAGCAGCGTCTCTAGCGGGGCAACCTACGAGCAGTACTTC
CASSVSSGATYEQYF
>TRBJ1-1|TRBD1|NA|TRBV2
TGTGCCAGCATCCGGACAGGTGGGGACACTGAAGCTTTCTTT
CASIRTGGDTEAFF
>TRBJ1-1|NA|NA|TRBV5-6
TGTGCCAGCAGCTTGGGACACGGGGTGGCTTTCTTT
CASSLGHGVAFF
>TRBJ2-1|TRBD2|NA|TRBV7-6
TGTGCCAGCAGCCCCTTTGCACTAGCGAGCTCCTACAATGAGCAGTTCTTC
CASSPFALASSYNEQFF
>TRBJ1-2|NA|NA|TRBV9
TGTGCCAGCAGCGTAGGGGGGGTCAACTATGGCTACACCTTC
CASSVGGVNYGYTF
>TRBJ2-1|TRBD2|NA|TRBV5-4
TGTGCCAGCAGCTCAGCGGGGAATGAGCAGTTCTTC
CASSSAGNEQFF
>TRBJ1-3|NA|NA|TRBV30
TGTGCCTGGCAGGATGACGGAAACACCATATATTTT
CAWQDDGNTIYF
>TRBJ2-7|NA|NA|TRBV5-4
TGTGCCAGCAGCCTACCTGACAGGCTGAACTCCTACGAGCAGTACTTC
CASSLPDRLNSYEQYF
>TRBJ2-1|TRBD2|large|TRBV19
TGTGCCAGGGGGAGGTGGGGGGGACTAGCGGACCTCGTCCTTTATGAGCAGTTCTTC
CARGRWGGLADLVLYEQFF
>TRBJ2-3|NA|NA|TRBV7-3
TGTGCCAGCAGCTACCAGGGGAACCCCACAGATACGCAGTATTTT
CASSYQGNPTDTQYF
>TRBJ1-4|NA|NA|TRBV21-1
NA
CASSKAWDRGAREGKNCFF
>TRBJ2-7|NA|NA|TRBV7-2
TGTGCCAGCAGCCGGTCTAATACCTACGAGCAGTACTTC
CASSRSNTYEQYF
>TRBJ2-1|TRBD1|NA|TRBV11-2
TGTGCCAGCAGCTTAGGGACAGGGTTCAATGAGCAGTTCTTC
CASSLGTGFNEQFF
>TRBJ2-2|NA|NA|TRBV11-1
TGTGCCAGCAGCTTAAGTATTAGAGGAGGGCAGGGCACCGGGGAGCTGTTTTTT
CASSLSIRGGQGTGELFF
>TRBJ2-7|NA|NA|TRBV23-1
TGCGCCAGCAGTTTCCTGGGCCAACCGTCTGTCTCCTACGAGCAGTACTTC
CASSFLGQPSVSYEQYF
>TRBJ1-2|TRBD1|NA|TRBV5-5
TGTGCCAGCAGCTTGGTACAGGGGGCCCTCTTCGATGGCTACACCTTC
CASSLVQGALFDGYTF
>TRBJ2-7|TRBD1|NA|TRBV28
TGTGCCAGCAGCTTTCCGGGACAGCTTAACGAGCAGTACTTC
CASSFPGQLNEQYF
>TRBJ2-7|NA|NA|TRBV5-6
TGTGCCAGCAGCTTGGCACTATCCCCCTACGAGCAGTACTTC
CASSLALSPYEQYF
>TRBJ1-2|TRBD1|NA|TRBV27
TGTGCCAGCATGGGACAGGGGGGTGGCTACACCTTC
CASMGQGGGYTF
>TRBJ2-3|TRBD2|NA|TRBV5-4
TGTGCCAGCAGCTGGGGGGCTCTAGCGGGAGCCGATACGCAGTATTTT
CASSWGALAGADTQYF
>TRBJ2-7|TRBD2|NA|TRBV15
TGTGCCACCAGCGTGACTAGCGGGAGAATAGCCGAGCAGTACTTC
CATSVTSGRIAEQYF
>TRBJ1-1|TRBD1|NA|TRBV7-3
TGTGCCAGCAGCCTGAAACAGGGGGCGCGCACTGAAGCTTTCTTT
CASSLKQGARTEAFF
>TRBJ2-3|NA|NA|TRBV13
TGTGCCAGCAGCCCCAAAAAGACTAGCACAGATACGCAGTATTTT
CASSPKKTSTDTQYF
>TRBJ2-1|TRBD2|NA|TRBV16
TGTGCCAGCAGCCAGGGACTAGCGGTCTACAATGAGCAGTTCTTC
CASSQGLAVYNEQFF
>TRBJ2-2|NA|NA|TRBV5-6
TGTGCCAGCAGCTTGGGACTAGAGGCCGGGGAGCTGTTTTTT
CASSLGLEAGELFF
>TRBJ2-1|TRBD2|NA|TRBV19
TGTGCCAGTAGTATTTTCATCTCTAGCGGGGATTACAATGAGCAGTTCTTC
CASSIFISSGDYNEQFF
>TRBJ2-3|NA|NA|TRBV5-4
TGTGCCAGCAGCTTCGACAGCCTGGGGACAGATACGCAGTATTTT
CASSFDSLGTDTQYF
>TRBJ2-7|NA|NA|TRBV27
TGTGCCAGCAGTGCGGGGTCGGGCGTATACTTC
CASSAGSGVYF
>TRBJ2-7|NA|NA|TRBV7-9
TGTGCCAGCAGCCAGAAGGACAGTCCCTACGAGCAGTACTTC
CASSQKDSPYEQYF
>TRBJ1-2|TRBD1|NA|TRBV4-1
TGCGCCAGCAGCAGCCGGGACAGGGGGCAATCGGGCTATGGCTACACCTTC
CASSSRDRGQSGYGYTF
>TRBJ2-2|NA|NA|TRBV29-1
TGCAGCGTTGTACAGGTCACCGGGGAGCTGTTTTTT
CSVVQVTGELFF
>TRBJ1-4|TRBD1|NA|TRBV7-8
TGTGCCAGCAGCCCCGATGGGACAGCTAATGAAAAACTGTTTTTT
CASSPDGTANEKLFF
>TRBJ2-6|NA|NA|TRBV27
TGTGCCAGCAGTTCGGGTAGGCTATCTGGGGCCAACGTCCTGACTTTC
CASSSGRLSGANVLTF
>TRBJ1-1|NA|NA|TRBV6-6
TGTGCCAGCAGTATCCGACATAACACTGAAGCTTTCTTT
CASSIRHNTEAFF
>TRBJ1-1|NA|NA|TRBV5-5
TGTGCCAGCACCCGAGGGGCGGGGATGAACACTGAAGCTTTCTTT
CASTRGAGMNTEAFF
>TRBJ1-5|NA|NA|TRBV16
TGTGCCAGCAGCCTTATCATTCCTGAGAATGGCGGGCCCCAGCATTTT
CASSLIIPENGGPQHF